The source of this TCR beta chain is a study of blood T cells in healthy people across ages. Primers used in a second PCR of roughly 7 to 12 cycles were a sample-barcoded 5' primer and a J-beta primer mix. One entry per CDR3 protein, called by TCRdb with MiXCR from the 5' RACE reads. The profile shows roughly 1.7 million distinct CDR3 sequences, around 36% of them singletons. Deletions cut 6 bases from V and 2 bases from J, with 16 bases between. Germline V gene sequence: CDR1 MDHEN, CDR2 SYDVKM. The CDR3 is 15 residues long. The material sequenced was blood. This clonotype was sampled from a woman in her thirties in good health. The J gene is TRBJ1-1, the V gene TRBV28, with D hard to call. The CDR3, as DNA: TGTGCCAGCAGATCTAACCGGGAGAAAAACACTGAAGCTTTCTTT. This encodes CASRSNREKNTEAFF.